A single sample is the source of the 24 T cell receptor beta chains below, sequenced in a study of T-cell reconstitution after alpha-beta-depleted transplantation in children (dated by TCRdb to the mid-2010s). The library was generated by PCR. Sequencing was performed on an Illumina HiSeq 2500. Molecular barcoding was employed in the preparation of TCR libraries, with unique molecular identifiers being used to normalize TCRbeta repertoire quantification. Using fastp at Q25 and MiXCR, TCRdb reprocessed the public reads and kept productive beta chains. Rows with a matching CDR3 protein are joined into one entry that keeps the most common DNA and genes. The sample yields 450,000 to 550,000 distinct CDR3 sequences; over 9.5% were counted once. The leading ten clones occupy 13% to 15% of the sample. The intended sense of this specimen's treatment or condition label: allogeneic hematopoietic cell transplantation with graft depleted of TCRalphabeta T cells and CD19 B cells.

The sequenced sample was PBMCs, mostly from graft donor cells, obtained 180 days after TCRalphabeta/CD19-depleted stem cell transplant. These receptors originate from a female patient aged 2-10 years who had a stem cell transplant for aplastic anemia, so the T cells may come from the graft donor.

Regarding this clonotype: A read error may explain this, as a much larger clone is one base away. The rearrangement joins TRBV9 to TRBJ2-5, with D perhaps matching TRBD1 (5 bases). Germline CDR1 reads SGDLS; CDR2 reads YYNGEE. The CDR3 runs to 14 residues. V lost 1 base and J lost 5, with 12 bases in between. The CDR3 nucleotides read TGTGCCAGCAGCGTACTAGGGGCTGGGGAGACCCAGTACTTC. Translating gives CASSVLGAGETQYF.

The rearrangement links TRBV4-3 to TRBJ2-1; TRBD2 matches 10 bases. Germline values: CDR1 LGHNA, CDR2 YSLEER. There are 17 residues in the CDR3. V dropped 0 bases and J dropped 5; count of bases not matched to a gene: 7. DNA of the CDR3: TGCGCCAGCAGCCAAGAAAAAGCGGGAGGGCCGGACAATGAGCAGTTCTTC. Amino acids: CASSQEKAGGPDNEQFF.

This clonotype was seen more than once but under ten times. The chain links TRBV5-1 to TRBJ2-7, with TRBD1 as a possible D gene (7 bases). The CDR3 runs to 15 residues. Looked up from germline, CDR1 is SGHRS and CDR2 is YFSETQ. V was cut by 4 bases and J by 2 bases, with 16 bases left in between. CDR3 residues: CASSARGTATYEQYF. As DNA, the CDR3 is TGCGCCAGCAGCGCCCGCGGGACAGCTACCTACGAGCAGTACTTC.

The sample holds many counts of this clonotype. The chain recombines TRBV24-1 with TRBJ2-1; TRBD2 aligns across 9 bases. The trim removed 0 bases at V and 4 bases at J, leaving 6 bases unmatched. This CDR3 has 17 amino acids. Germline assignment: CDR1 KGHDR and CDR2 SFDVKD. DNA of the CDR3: TGTGCCACCAGTGATTTGAGCGCGGGAGGGCGGTACAATGAGCAGTTCTTC. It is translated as CATSDLSAGGRYNEQFF.

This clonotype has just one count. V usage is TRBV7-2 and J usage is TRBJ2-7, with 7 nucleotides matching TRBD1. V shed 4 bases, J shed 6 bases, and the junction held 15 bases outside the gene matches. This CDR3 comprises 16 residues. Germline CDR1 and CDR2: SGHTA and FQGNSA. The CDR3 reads CASSSNSATTGLEQYF. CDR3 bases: TGTGCCAGCAGCTCAAACTCCGCTACGACAGGGCTCGAGCAGTACTTC.

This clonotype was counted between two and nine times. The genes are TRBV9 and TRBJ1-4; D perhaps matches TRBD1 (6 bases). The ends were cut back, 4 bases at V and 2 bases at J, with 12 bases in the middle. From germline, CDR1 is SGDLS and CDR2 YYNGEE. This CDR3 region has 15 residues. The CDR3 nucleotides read TGTGCCAGCAGCCCAGGAGGGGGGACTAATGAAAAACTGTTTTTT. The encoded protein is CASSPGGGTNEKLFF.

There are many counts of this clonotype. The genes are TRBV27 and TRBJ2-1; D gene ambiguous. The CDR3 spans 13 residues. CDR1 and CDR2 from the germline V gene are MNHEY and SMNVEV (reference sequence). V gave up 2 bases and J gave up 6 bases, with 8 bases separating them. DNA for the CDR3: TGTGCCAGCAGTTTAGGTGTAGGCAATGAGCAGTTCTTC. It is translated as CASSLGVGNEQFF.

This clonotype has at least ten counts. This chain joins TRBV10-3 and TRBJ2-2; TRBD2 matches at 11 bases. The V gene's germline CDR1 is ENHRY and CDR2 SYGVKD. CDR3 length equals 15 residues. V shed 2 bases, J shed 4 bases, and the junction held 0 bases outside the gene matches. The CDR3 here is CAISETSGSTGELFF. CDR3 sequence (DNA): TGTGCCATCAGTGAGACTAGCGGGAGCACCGGGGAGCTGTTTTTT.

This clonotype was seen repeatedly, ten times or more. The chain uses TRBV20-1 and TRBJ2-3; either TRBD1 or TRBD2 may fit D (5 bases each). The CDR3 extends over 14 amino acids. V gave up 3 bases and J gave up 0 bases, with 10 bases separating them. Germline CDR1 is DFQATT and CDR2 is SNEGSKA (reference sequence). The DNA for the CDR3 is TGCAGTGCTAGGAGGGGTACTAGCACAGATACGCAGTATTTT. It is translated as CSARRGTSTDTQYF.

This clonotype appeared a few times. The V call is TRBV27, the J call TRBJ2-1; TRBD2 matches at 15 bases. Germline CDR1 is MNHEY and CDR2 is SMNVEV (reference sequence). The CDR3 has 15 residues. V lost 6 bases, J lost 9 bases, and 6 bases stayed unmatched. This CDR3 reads CASRLGLAGGVEQFF. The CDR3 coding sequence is TGTGCCAGCAGACTTGGACTAGCGGGAGGGGTTGAGCAGTTCTTC.

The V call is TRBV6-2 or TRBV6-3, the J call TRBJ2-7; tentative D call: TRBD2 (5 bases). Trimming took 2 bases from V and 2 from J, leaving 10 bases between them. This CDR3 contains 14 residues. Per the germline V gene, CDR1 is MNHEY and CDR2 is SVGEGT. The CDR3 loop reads CASSYPERAYEQYF. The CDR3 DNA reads TGTGCCAGCAGTTACCCGGAGAGGGCCTACGAGCAGTACTTC.

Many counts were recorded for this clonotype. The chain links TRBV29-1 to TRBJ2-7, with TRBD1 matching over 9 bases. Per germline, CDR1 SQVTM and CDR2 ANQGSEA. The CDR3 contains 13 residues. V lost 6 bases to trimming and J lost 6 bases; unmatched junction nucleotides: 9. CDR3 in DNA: TGCAGCGTGTCCGAACAGGGGGCGAGCGAGCAGTACTTC. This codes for CSVSEQGASEQYF.

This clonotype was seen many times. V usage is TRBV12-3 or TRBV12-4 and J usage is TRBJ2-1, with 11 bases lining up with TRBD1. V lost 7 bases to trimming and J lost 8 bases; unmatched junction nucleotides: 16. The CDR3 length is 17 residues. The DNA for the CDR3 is TGTGCCAGCACCGACCCCAGGGAAGGACAGGGGGCTTATGAGCAGTTCTTC. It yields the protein CASTDPREGQGAYEQFF.

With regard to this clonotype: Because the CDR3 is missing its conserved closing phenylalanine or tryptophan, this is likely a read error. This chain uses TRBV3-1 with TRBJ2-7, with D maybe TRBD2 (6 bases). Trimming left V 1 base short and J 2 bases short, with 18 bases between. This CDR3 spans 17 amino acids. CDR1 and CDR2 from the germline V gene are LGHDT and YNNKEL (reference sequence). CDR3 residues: CASSQVRTGVTPYEQYY. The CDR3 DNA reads TGTGCCAGCAGCCAAGTCAGGACGGGAGTTACGCCCTACGAGCAGTACTAC.

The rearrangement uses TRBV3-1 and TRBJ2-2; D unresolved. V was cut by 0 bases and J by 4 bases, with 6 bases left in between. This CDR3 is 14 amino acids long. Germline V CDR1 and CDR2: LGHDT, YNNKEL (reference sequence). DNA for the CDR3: TGTGCCAGCAGCCAAGAACCCCCCACCGGGGAGCTGTTTTTT. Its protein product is CASSQEPPTGELFF.

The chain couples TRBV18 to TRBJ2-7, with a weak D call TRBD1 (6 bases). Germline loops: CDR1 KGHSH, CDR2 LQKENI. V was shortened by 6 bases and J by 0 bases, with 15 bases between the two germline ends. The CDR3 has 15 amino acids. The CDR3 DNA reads TGTGCCAGCTCCCCTCGCCGGGACATCTCCTACGAGCAGTACTTC. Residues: CASSPRRDISYEQYF.

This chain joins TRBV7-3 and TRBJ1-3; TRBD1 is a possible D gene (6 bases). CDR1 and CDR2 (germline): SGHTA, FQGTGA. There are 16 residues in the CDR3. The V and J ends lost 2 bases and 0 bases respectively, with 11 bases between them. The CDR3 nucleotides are TGTGCCAGCAGCTTATCCGGACAGTCCTCTGGAAACACCATATATTTT. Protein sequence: CASSLSGQSSGNTIYF. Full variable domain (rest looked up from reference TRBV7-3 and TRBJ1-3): GAGVSQTPSNKVTEKGKYVELRCDPISGHTALYWYRQSLGQGPEFLIYFQGTGAADDSGLPNDRFFAVRPEGSVSTLKIQRTERGDSAVYLCASSLSGQSSGNTIYFGEGSWLTVV.

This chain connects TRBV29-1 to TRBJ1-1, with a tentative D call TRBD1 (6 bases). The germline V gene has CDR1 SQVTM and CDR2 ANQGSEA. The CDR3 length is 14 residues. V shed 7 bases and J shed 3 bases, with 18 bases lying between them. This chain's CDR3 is CSAEGGRGDTEAFF. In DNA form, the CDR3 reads TGCAGCGCCGAAGGGGGGCGAGGGGACACTGAAGCTTTCTTT.

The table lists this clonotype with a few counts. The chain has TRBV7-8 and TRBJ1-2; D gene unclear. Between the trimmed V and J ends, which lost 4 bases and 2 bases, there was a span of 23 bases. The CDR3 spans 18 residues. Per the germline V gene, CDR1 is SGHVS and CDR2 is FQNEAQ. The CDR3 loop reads CASSSLGARMGLNYGYTF. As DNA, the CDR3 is TGTGCCAGCAGCTCGCTTGGTGCACGTATGGGATTGAACTATGGCTACACCTTC.

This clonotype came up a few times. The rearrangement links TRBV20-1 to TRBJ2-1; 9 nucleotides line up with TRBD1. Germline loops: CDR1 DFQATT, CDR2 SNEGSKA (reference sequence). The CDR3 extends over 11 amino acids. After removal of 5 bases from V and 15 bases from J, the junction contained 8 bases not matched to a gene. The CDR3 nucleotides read TGCAGTGCTTCGATTAAGGGACAGGGGTTCTTC. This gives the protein CSASIKGQGFF.

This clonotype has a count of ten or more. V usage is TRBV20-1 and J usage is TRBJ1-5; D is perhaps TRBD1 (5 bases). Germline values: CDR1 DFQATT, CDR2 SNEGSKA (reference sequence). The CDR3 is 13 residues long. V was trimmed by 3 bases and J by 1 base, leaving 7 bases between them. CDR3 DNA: TGCAGTGCTAGGTGGGACAGCAATCAGCCCCAGCATTTT. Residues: CSARWDSNQPQHF.

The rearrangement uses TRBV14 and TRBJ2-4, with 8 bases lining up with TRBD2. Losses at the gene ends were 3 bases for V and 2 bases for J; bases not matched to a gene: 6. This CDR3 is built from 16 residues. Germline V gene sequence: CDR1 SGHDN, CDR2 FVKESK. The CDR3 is CASSQSGRGTKNIQYF. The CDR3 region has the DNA TGTGCCAGCAGCCAGAGCGGGAGAGGGACCAAAAACATTCAGTACTTC.

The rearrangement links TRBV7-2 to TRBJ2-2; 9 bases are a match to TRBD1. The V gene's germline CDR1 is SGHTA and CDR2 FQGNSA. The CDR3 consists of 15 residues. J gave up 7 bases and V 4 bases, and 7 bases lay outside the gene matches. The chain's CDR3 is CASSSLQGAIGELFF. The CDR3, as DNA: TGTGCCAGCAGCTCACTACAGGGGGCGATCGGGGAGCTGTTTTTT. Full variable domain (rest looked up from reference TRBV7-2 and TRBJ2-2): GAGVSQSPSNKVTEKGKDVELRCDPISGHTALYWYRQSLGQGLEFLIYFQGNSAPDKSGLPSDRFSAERTGGSVSTLTIQRTQQEDSAVYLCASSSLQGAIGELFFGEGSRLTVL.

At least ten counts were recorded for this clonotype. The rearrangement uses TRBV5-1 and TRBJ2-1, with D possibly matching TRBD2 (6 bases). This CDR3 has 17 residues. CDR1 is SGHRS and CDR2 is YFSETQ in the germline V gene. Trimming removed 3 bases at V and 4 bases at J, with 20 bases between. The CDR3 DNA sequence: TGCGCCAGCAGCTATTATTTAGCGGAGACGAGGTACAATGAGCAGTTCTTC. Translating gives CASSYYLAETRYNEQFF. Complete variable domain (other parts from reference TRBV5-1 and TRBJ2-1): KAGVTQTPRYLIKTRGQQVTLSCSPISGHRSVSWYQQTPGQGLQFLFEYFSETQRNKGNFPGRFSGRQFSNSRSEMNVSTLELGDSALYLCASSYYLAETRYNEQFFGPGTRLTVL.